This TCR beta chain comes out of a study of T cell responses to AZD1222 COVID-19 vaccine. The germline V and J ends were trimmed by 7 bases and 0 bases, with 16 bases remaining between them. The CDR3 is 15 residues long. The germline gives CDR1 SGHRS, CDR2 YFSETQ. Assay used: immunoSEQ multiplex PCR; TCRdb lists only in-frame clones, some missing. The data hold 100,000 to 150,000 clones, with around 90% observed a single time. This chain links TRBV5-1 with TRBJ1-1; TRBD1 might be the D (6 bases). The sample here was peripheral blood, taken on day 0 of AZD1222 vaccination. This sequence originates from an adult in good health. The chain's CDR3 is CASRTEYRMNTEAFF. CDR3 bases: TGCGCCAGCCGGACAGAGTATCGCATGAACACTGAAGCTTTCTTT.